The 24 T cell receptor beta chains in this list originate from one sample, sequenced in a study of siplizumab effects on memory and regulatory T cells. Profiling relied on immunoSEQ multiplex PCR, and the TCRdb table lists in-frame clones only, not all of them. Seen here are some 110,000 clones, over 90% observed once, and the top ten hold roughly 0.59%. The sequenced material came from Tregs sorted from blood. The receptors were gathered from a human donor in good health.

This clone was counted a few times. This chain links TRBV30 with TRBJ1-4; D perhaps matches TRBD1 (5 bases). This CDR3 has 11 amino acids. The germline V gene encodes CDR1 GTSNPN and CDR2 SVGIG (reference sequence). Trimming took off 5 bases at V and 11 bases at J, with 12 bases between the two ends. The DNA for the CDR3 is TGTGCCTGGGGGACCCGGGGGAAACTGTTTTTT. Protein sequence: CAWGTRGKLFF.

The rearrangement uses TRBV19 and TRBJ2-4; D gene uncertain. CDR3 length: 15 residues. Looked up from germline, CDR1 is LNHDA and CDR2 is SQIVND (reference sequence). The V gene lost 9 bases and the J gene lost 3 bases, with 18 bases spanning the gap. The CDR3 here is CASSAVEAGKNIQYF. For the CDR3, the DNA is TGTGCCAGCAGCGCAGTCGAGGCTGGCAAAAACATTCAGTACTTC. Using reference TRBV19 and TRBJ2-4 for the parts outside the CDR3, the full variable domain is DGGITQSPKYLFRKEGQNVTLSCEQNLNHDAMYWYRQDPGQGLRLIYYSQIVNDFQKGDIAEGYSVSREKKESFPLTVTSAQKNPTAFYLCASSAVEAGKNIQYFGAGTRLSVL.

The chain is built from TRBV9 and TRBJ2-3; TRBD1 aligns across 7 bases. V shed 3 bases, J shed 0 bases, and the junction held 7 bases outside the gene matches. CDR1 and CDR2 from the germline V gene are SGDLS and YYNGEE. This CDR3 comprises 16 residues. Here the CDR3 reads CASSAWDSSSTDTQYF. In DNA form, the CDR3 reads TGTGCCAGCAGCGCGTGGGACAGCTCTAGCACAGATACGCAGTATTTT.

The rearrangement links TRBV7-2 to TRBJ2-2; TRBD2 agrees at 9 bases. CDR1 and CDR2 from the germline V gene are SGHTA and FQGNSA. The CDR3 is 17 residues long. The V gene end was trimmed by 4 bases and the J gene end by 3 bases; junction bases not matched to a gene: 9. The CDR3, as DNA: TGTGCCAGCAGCTCTAGTGTCCTAGCGGGACACACCGGGGAGCTGTTTTTT. It yields the protein CASSSSVLAGHTGELFF.

The chain combines TRBV5-1 with TRBJ1-2; no clear D. V gave up 0 bases and J gave up 2 bases, with 2 bases separating them. Germline CDR1 and CDR2: SGHRS and YFSETQ. This CDR3 spans 12 amino acids. The CDR3 DNA is TGCGCCAGCAGCTTGGGGAACTATGGCTACACCTTC. It encodes CASSLGNYGYTF.

The chain is built from TRBV6-5 and TRBJ2-7; D remains ambiguous. CDR3 length: 14 residues. Germline V gene data show CDR1 as MNHEY and CDR2 as SVGAGI. Trimming removed 2 bases at V and 6 bases at J, with 14 bases between. For the CDR3, the DNA is TGTGCCAGCAGTTACAAGGCTAGATTTAGCGAGCAGTACTTC. Its translation: CASSYKARFSEQYF.

The V gene is TRBV18, the J gene TRBJ2-1; D is tentatively TRBD1 or TRBD2 (5 bases each). This CDR3 is 17 amino acids long. Trimming pared 2 bases from V and 5 bases from J, leaving 19 bases between. Germline V gene sequence: CDR1 KGHSH, CDR2 LQKENI. CDR3 in amino acids: CASSPIMGRGADNEQFF. The DNA of the CDR3 is TGTGCCAGCTCACCAATAATGGGTAGAGGGGCTGACAATGAGCAGTTCTTC.

This rearrangement joins TRBV5-5 to TRBJ1-5, with TRBD1 matching over 10 bases. Germline assignment: CDR1 SGHKS and CDR2 YYEKEE (reference sequence). The CDR3 runs 17 residues. With V trimmed by 4 bases and J by 0 bases, 7 bases remained unmatched. The CDR3: CASSLDRGTYSNQPQHF. CDR3 nucleotides: TGTGCCAGCAGCCTGGACAGGGGGACATATAGCAATCAGCCCCAGCATTTT. The full variable domain, its missing parts supplied by reference TRBV5-5 and TRBJ1-5, is DAGVTQSPTHLIKTRGQQVTLRCSPISGHKSVSWYQQVLGQGPQFIFQYYEKEERGRGNFPDRFSARQFPNYSSELNVNALLLGDSALYLCASSLDRGTYSNQPQHFGDGTRLSIL.

This clone has only one observation. The genes are TRBV6-6 and TRBJ2-3; no clear D. The V end was cut by 7 bases, the J end by 2 bases, with 7 bases between. The CDR3 spans 12 residues. Germline lookup yields CDR1 MNHNY and CDR2 SVGAGI (reference sequence). DNA of the CDR3: TGTGCCAGCACTTCGTTCACAGATACGCAGTATTTT. Translation gives CASTSFTDTQYF.

The V gene is TRBV7-9, the J gene TRBJ1-1, with 8 bases lining up with TRBD1. Germline CDR1 reads SEHNR; CDR2 reads FQNEAQ (reference sequence). After removal of 5 bases from V and 11 bases from J, the junction contained 4 bases not matched to a gene. The CDR3 consists of 11 residues. The chain's CDR3 is CASSPGQVAFF. In nucleotides, the CDR3 is TGTGCCAGCAGCCCGGGACAGGTCGCTTTCTTT. Full variable domain (rest looked up from reference TRBV7-9 and TRBJ1-1): DTGVSQNPRHKITKRGQNVTFRCDPISEHNRLYWYRQTLGQGPEFLTYFQNEAQLEKSRLLSDRFSAERPKGSFSTLEIQRTEQGDSAMYLCASSPGQVAFFGQGTRLTVV.

V is TRBV9 and J is TRBJ1-2, with D perhaps matching TRBD1 (5 bases). The CDR3 consists of 12 residues. The germline CDR1 and CDR2 sequences are SGDLS and YYNGEE. V lost 4 bases to trimming and J lost 7 bases, with 11 bases between them. Here the CDR3 reads CASSPRDGGYTF. The CDR3 DNA is TGTGCCAGCAGCCCCAGGGATGGTGGCTACACCTTC. Using reference TRBV9 and TRBJ1-2 for the parts outside the CDR3, the full variable domain is DSGVTQTPKHLITATGQRVTLRCSPRSGDLSVYWYQQSLDQGLQFLIQYYNGEERAKGNILERFSAQQFPDLHSELNLSSLELGDSALYFCASSPRDGGYTFGSGTRLTVV.

The V call is TRBV7-9, the J call TRBJ2-3; D unresolved. Between the trimmed V and J ends, which lost 2 bases and 5 bases, there was a span of 5 bases. CDR1 and CDR2 from the germline V gene are SEHNR and FQNEAQ (reference sequence). This CDR3 is built from 12 residues. CDR3 in DNA: TGTGCCAGCAGCTTAACGAAAGATACGCAGTATTTT. Translated, it gives CASSLTKDTQYF.

This chain uses TRBV2 with TRBJ2-1; TRBD2 matches 11 bases. V lost 6 bases to trimming and J lost 8 bases; unmatched junction nucleotides: 9. The CDR3 runs to 15 residues. The germline gives CDR1 SNHLY, CDR2 FYNNEI. The CDR3, as DNA: TGTGCCAGCAGCGTTAGCGGGGGGGCATCGGATGAGCAGTTCTTC. As protein: CASSVSGGASDEQFF.

V usage is TRBV28 and J usage is TRBJ1-2; perhaps TRBD1 as D (6 bases). The ends were cut back, 6 bases at V and 7 bases at J, with 12 bases in the middle. This CDR3 is built from 12 residues. Germline values: CDR1 MDHEN, CDR2 SYDVKM. The CDR3 sequence: CASRGGVSGYTF. The CDR3 bases are TGTGCCAGCAGAGGGGGGGTTTCTGGCTACACCTTC.

CDR3 region: CSVEEGTNEQFF. CDR3 bases: TGCAGCGTTGAGGAGGGAACCAATGAGCAGTTCTTC. The chain employs TRBV29-1 and TRBJ2-1; the D gene is possibly TRBD2 (6 bases). The CDR3 runs to 12 residues. Germline V gene lookup returns CDR1 SQVTM and CDR2 ANQGSEA. V was cut by 3 bases and J by 6 bases, with 9 bases left in between.

The chain recombines TRBV30 with TRBJ1-2; D not certain. V lost 3 bases and J 7 bases, leaving 12 bases between the germline ends. CDR1 and CDR2 from the germline V gene are GTSNPN and SVGIG (reference sequence). The CDR3 is 12 residues long. The CDR3 region has the DNA TGTGCCTGGAGCCCCGGAAGGGTTGGCTACACCTTC. Translation gives CAWSPGRVGYTF.

The DNA of the CDR3 is TGCGCCAGCAGCCAAGTATTTACGACAGGCACAGATACGCAGTATTTT. This encodes CASSQVFTTGTDTQYF. This rearrangement joins TRBV4-1 to TRBJ2-3, with D tentatively TRBD1 (5 bases). V gave up 1 base and J gave up 1 base, with 12 bases separating them. The length of the CDR3 is 16 residues. Looked up from germline, CDR1 is MGHRA and CDR2 is YSYEKL.

This chain joins TRBV9 and TRBJ1-2; 9 nucleotides agree with TRBD1. The V and J ends lost 0 bases and 6 bases, in that order; junction bases with no gene match: 6. The CDR3 contains 15 residues. Germline V gives CDR1 SGDLS, CDR2 YYNGEE. CDR3 sequence: CASSVGWDRADGYTF. The CDR3 DNA reads TGTGCCAGCAGCGTAGGGTGGGACAGGGCTGATGGCTACACCTTC. Supplemented by reference TRBV9 and TRBJ1-2, the full variable domain reads DSGVTQTPKHLITATGQRVTLRCSPRSGDLSVYWYQQSLDQGLQFLIQYYNGEERAKGNILERFSAQQFPDLHSELNLSSLELGDSALYFCASSVGWDRADGYTFGSGTRLTVV.

The chain carries TRBV5-1 and TRBJ1-3, with D maybe TRBD1 (6 bases). Germline V gene sequence: CDR1 SGHRS, CDR2 YFSETQ. The CDR3 is 15 amino acids. Trimming removed 0 bases from V and 4 bases from J, with 11 bases in between. The CDR3 DNA reads as TGCGCCAGCAGCTTGGACAGGGAATCAGGAAACACCATATATTTT. Amino acids: CASSLDRESGNTIYF.

This sequence joins TRBV4-1 and TRBJ2-4, with TRBD2 identical over 7 bases. CDR1 and CDR2 from the germline V gene are MGHRA and YSYEKL. The CDR3 contains 19 residues. V lost 2 bases, J lost 7 bases, and 20 bases stayed unmatched. CDR3 residues: CASSQLSVRDRYGGNIQYF. CDR3 nucleotide sequence: TGCGCCAGCAGCCAACTAAGTGTCCGGGACCGCTACGGGGGGAACATTCAGTACTTC.

The count of this clone is one. This chain connects TRBV11-2 to TRBJ1-1, with 7 bases fitting TRBD1. Germline V gene data show CDR1 as SGHAT and CDR2 as FQNNGV. The CDR3 length is 15 residues. V trimming: 0 bases; J trimming: 12 bases; junction bases outside the gene matches: 13. CDR3 sequence (DNA): TGTGCCAGCAGCTTAGATCCCGGTGGTTCAGGGGGGACTTTCTTT. Its translation: CASSLDPGGSGGTFF.

This chain uses TRBV11-3 with TRBJ2-1; 12 nucleotides line up with TRBD2. V shed 2 bases, J shed 4 bases, and the junction held 6 bases outside the gene matches. CDR3 length equals 17 residues. Germline V gives CDR1 SGHNT, CDR2 YENEEA. This CDR3 reads CASSLWVLAGGYNEQFF. CDR3 coding DNA: TGTGCCAGCAGCTTATGGGTACTAGCGGGAGGATACAATGAGCAGTTCTTC. Complete variable domain (other parts from reference TRBV11-3 and TRBJ2-1): EAGVVQSPRYKIIEKKQPVAFWCNPISGHNTLYWYLQNLGQGPELLIRYENEEAVDDSQLPKDRFSAERLKGVDSTLKIQPAELGDSAVYLCASSLWVLAGGYNEQFFGPGTRLTVL.

This clone has a single count. In nucleotides, the CDR3 is TGTGCCTGGAGCTGGGGCAGGAACACTGAAGCTTTCTTT. It is translated as CAWSWGRNTEAFF. The rearrangement links TRBV30 to TRBJ1-1; D possibly corresponds to TRBD1 (5 bases). CDR3 size: 13 residues. From germline, CDR1 is GTSNPN and CDR2 SVGIG (reference sequence). V lost 3 bases to trimming and J lost 1 base, with 9 bases between them.

This chain joins TRBV10-3 and TRBJ2-2, with D possibly TRBD2 on 5 matching bases. Germline CDR1 and CDR2: ENHRY and SYGVKD. With 7 bases removed from V and 2 bases from J, the gap between germline ends came to 11 bases. The CDR3 spans 14 residues. The CDR3 DNA reads TGTGCCATCAATCCAGGACTCAACACCGGGGAGCTGTTTTTT. The encoded protein is CAINPGLNTGELFF.